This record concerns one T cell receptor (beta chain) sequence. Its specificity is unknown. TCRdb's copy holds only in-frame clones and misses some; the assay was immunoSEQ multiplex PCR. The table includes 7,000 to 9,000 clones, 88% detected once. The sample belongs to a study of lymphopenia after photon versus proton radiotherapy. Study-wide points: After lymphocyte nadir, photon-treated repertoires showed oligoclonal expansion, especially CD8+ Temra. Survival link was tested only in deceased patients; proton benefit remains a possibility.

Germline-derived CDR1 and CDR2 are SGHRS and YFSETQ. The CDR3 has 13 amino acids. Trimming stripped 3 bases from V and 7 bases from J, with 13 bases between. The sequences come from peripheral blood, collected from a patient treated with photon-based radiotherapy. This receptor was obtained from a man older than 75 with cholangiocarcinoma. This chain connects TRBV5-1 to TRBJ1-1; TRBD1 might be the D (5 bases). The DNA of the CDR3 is TGCGCCAGCAGCTGGGCCGGGACCGATGAAGCTTTCTTT. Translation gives CASSWAGTDEAFF.